These T cell receptor beta chains were read from a single sample in a study of T cell changes during pregnancy in multiple sclerosis. The protocol was immunoSEQ multiplex PCR, while the TCRdb copy is restricted to in-frame clones and leaves out a portion. This sample yields about 60,000 clones, of which around 92% are seen a single time; approximately 0.85% belongs to the top ten. This specimen consisted of peripheral blood, obtained in the first trimester of pregnancy. The receptors derive from a female donor with multiple sclerosis, enrolled in a pregnancy study. Both conserved end residues are part of each CDR3. D genes are given only for firm matches. Part of the rows lack a size; the others show once, few, many or a class for expanded clones.

TRBV5-1,TRBD1,-,TRBJ1-1,CASADRGLHGNTEAFF,TGCGCCAGCGCCGACAGGGGGCTGCATGGGAACACTGAAGCTTTCTTT
TRBV7-2,TRBD1,-,TRBJ2-7,CASSPTGNEQYF,TGTGCCAGCAGCCCGACAGGGAACGAGCAGTACTTC
TRBV19,TRBD1,-,TRBJ1-2,CASSTRDRGSNGYTF,TGTGCCAGTAGTACGAGGGACAGGGGGAGTAATGGCTACACCTTC
TRBV19,TRBD1,-,TRBJ2-5,CASRDRQETQYF,TGTGCCAGCCGGGACAGACAAGAGACCCAGTACTTC
TRBV9,-,few,TRBJ1-1,CASSVGDGVNTEAFF,TGTGCCAGCAGCGTAGGAGACGGGGTGAACACTGAAGCTTTCTTT
TRBV4-3,-,-,TRBJ1-2,CASSQAFTGGERGYTF,TGCGCCAGCAGCCAAGCTTTTACAGGCGGTGAGAGGGGCTACACCTTC
TRBV7-2,-,-,TRBJ2-7,CASSLGGGLTYEQYF,TGTGCCAGCAGCTTGGGGGGGGGCCTAACCTACGAGCAGTACTTC
TRBV9,TRBD1,-,TRBJ2-3,CASSPRGQRTDTQYF,TGTGCCAGCAGCCCCAGGGGGCAGCGCACAGATACGCAGTATTTT
TRBV7-3,TRBD1,-,TRBJ2-1,CASSLGGTGGTANGQFF,TGTGCCAGCAGCTTAGGGGGGACAGGGGGTACGGCGAATGGGCAGTTCTTC
TRBV7-2,TRBD1,-,TRBJ2-3,CASSSDRVADTQYF,TGTGCCAGCAGCTCGGACAGGGTCGCAGATACGCAGTATTTT
TRBV2,-,once,TRBJ2-7,CASNRGGLDEQYF,TGTGCCAGCAATCGTGGGGGCCTGGACGAGCAGTACTTC
TRBV11-2,TRBD2,-,TRBJ2-7,CASSLVRTSGGTSYEQYF,TGTGCCAGCAGCTTAGTCCGGACTAGCGGGGGGACCTCCTACGAGCAGTACTTC
TRBV7-9,-,-,TRBJ2-3,CASSPPGKGTDTQYF,TGTGCCAGCAGTCCCCCGGGGAAGGGCACAGATACGCAGTATTTT
TRBV6-5,-,-,TRBJ2-7,CASSEGLEQYF,TGTGCCAGCAGTGAGGGTCTCGAGCAGTACTTC
TRBV30,TRBD1,-,TRBJ1-2,CAWSLDRGYGYTF,TGTGCCTGGAGTCTCGACAGGGGATATGGCTACACCTTC
TRBV10-3,TRBD2,-,TRBJ2-1,CAISERLAAYNEQFF,TGTGCCATCAGTGAGCGTCTAGCGGCCTACAATGAGCAGTTCTTC
TRBV28,-,-,TRBJ2-1,CASSAGSSYNEQFF,TGTGCCAGCAGTGCCGGTAGCTCCTACAATGAGCAGTTCTTC
TRBV7-6,-,-,TRBJ2-3,CASSLSSGGPDTQYF,TGTGCCAGCAGCTTGTCCTCAGGGGGGCCAGATACGCAGTATTTT
TRBV9,TRBD1,-,TRBJ1-6,CASSVGQGNSPLHF,TGTGCCAGCAGCGTAGGACAGGGGAATTCACCCCTCCACTTT
TRBV19,TRBD1,-,TRBJ2-1,CASTPGQGAGGYNEQFF,TGTGCCAGTACTCCGGGACAGGGGGCCGGAGGCTACAATGAGCAGTTCTTC
TRBV7-6,TRBD2,few,TRBJ2-4,CASSLGGLAGRAPNIQYF,TGTGCCAGCAGCTTAGGTGGACTAGCGGGGAGGGCCCCAAACATTCAGTACTTC
TRBV6-6,-,-,TRBJ2-5,CASSYSTHGLVETQYF,TGTGCCAGCAGTTACTCGACTCACGGGTTGGTAGAGACCCAGTACTTC